This TCR beta chain was sequenced during a study of monozygotic twins with inflammatory bowel disease. Study-level points and caveats: Any single strong signal or clonotype tied to IBD lacked support.

About this clonotype: As yet, its antigen is unknown.

Each CDR3 protein gets one entry in TCRdb, which reprocessed the 5' RACE reads and gives no DNA. This sample's table has 400,000 to 500,000 distinct CDR3 sequences. The CDR3 contains 14 residues. CDR1 is MDHEN, CDR2 SYDVKM, per germline. The sample was blood. V gene TRBV28 combines with J gene TRBJ1-2; the D call from TCRdb, TRBD1, cannot be confirmed without DNA. The source of this sequence is a human donor with ulcerative colitis or Crohn's disease, or a healthy co-twin of an affected twin (not recorded which). The CDR3 spells CASSPPLWDYGYTF.